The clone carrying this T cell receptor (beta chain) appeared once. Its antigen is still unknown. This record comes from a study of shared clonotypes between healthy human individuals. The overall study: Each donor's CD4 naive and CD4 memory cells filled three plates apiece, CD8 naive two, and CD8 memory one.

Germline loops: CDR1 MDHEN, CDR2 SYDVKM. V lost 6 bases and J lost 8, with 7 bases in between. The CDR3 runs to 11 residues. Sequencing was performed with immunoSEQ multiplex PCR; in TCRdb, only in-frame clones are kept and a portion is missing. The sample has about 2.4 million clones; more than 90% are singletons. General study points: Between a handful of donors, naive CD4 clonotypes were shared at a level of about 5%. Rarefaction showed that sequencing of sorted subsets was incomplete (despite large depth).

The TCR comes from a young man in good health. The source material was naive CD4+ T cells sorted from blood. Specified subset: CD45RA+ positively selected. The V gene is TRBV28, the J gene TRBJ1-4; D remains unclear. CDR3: CASSGSEKLFF. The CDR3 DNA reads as TGTGCCAGCAGCGGGAGCGAAAAACTGTTTTTT.